A few counts support the clone carrying this TCR beta chain. The antigen remains unidentified. The sample belongs to a study of T-cell memory formation after mild COVID-19. General study points: Researchers report contracting CD4+ clones mostly in CM and EM, with CD8+ clones in EMRA. Pre-infection memory carried some responding clones, suggesting that cross-reactive memory joined.

TCRdb reanalysed the 5' RACE reads using MiXCR and keeps one entry per CDR3 protein. In the table there are under 350,000 distinct CDR3 sequences, around 16% of which are singletons. Sample: PBMCs or a T cell subset sorted from them (not recorded which). The TCR comes from a man between 18 and 35 years old who had mild COVID-19 (a few samples of this study predate the infection). Cell type and time point are not known.

CDR3 in amino acids: CASSLGQGEHNEQFF. CDR3 coding DNA: TGCGCCAGCAGCTTGGGACAGGGAGAGCACAATGAGCAGTTCTTC. The V call is TRBV5-1, the J call TRBJ2-1; the match to TRBD1 covers 7 bases. Unmatched junction bases numbered 5, after V lost 0 bases and J lost 5 bases. Germline CDR1 and CDR2: SGHRS and YFSETQ. The CDR3 loop spans 15 amino acids.